The text below deals with one TCR beta chain. Its specificity is unknown. These data belong to a study of identical twins. TCRdb reprocessed the 5' RACE reads via MiXCR and lists one record per CDR3 protein. This sample carries just over 500,000 distinct CDR3 sequences, under 25% of them seen once, and the ten largest clones take 0.91%. Study-level findings and limits: Among beta out-of-frame sequences, excess sharing between twins appeared weaker.

The same data also contributed to another study, on T cells expressing NK-cell markers. Per that study: Investigators obtained TCR beta repertoires from sorted CD3+CD56+NKG2C+, CD3+CD56+NKG2C- and CD3+CD56-NKG2C+ T cells. Seven sequenced donors out of eight were HCMV-seropositive, one seronegative. These clonotypes additionally ranked first within the CD3+CD56-NKG2C+ fraction of four donors.

Sequencing was done on a sample of CD4+ T cells sorted from blood. This TCR was sampled from a woman aged 18-29 years in good health.

For the CDR3, the DNA is TGTGCCAGTAGAAGAGTCTACAATGAGCAGTTCTTC. This translates into CASRRVYNEQFF. The chain links TRBV2 to TRBJ2-1; D gene ambiguous. CDR1 SNHLY and CDR2 FYNNEI come from the germline V gene. This CDR3 has 12 residues. V was cut by 9 bases and J by 3 bases, with 9 bases left in between.